This T cell receptor beta chain was sequenced for a study of cytomegalovirus exposure and HLA in healthy donors. Study observations and caveats: Subsequent analysis found a tendency for first-cohort TCR clusters to co-occur within the approximately 130 validation repertoires.

The germline V gene has CDR1 SGHRS and CDR2 YFSETQ. J gave up 6 bases and V 4 bases, and 13 bases lay outside the gene matches. The CDR3 has 16 residues. A note on this clone: Its antigen is unidentified.

Repertoires were generated with immunoSEQ multiplex PCR, while TCRdb's copy carries only in-frame clones and drops some. The sample has some 150,000 clones, around nine tenths seen once. V usage is TRBV5-1 and J usage is TRBJ2-1; 7 bases map to TRBD2. Sequenced: PBMCs. The source is a man aged 18 to 30 in good health and CMV-seropositive. The CDR3 reads CASSLSYTSAINEQFF. CDR3 coding DNA: TGCGCCAGCAGCCTATCCTACACTAGCGCAATCAATGAGCAGTTCTTC.